These 32 T cell receptor beta chains originate from one sample sequenced in a study of neurological immune-mediated disorders. TCRdb analysed the 5' RACE reads with MiXCR anew, one entry per CDR3 protein. Among about 46,000 distinct CDR3 sequences listed, less than 2% were seen once. Material: PBMCs. These receptor sequences come from a woman aged 40 to 50 with multiple sclerosis.

This clonotype was recorded many times. The chain links TRBV29-1 to TRBJ1-1; D is ambiguous. The germline V gene has CDR1 SQVTM and CDR2 ANQGSEA. This CDR3 spans 13 amino acids. The ends were cut back, 6 bases at V and 3 bases at J, with 14 bases in the middle. CDR3 sequence (DNA): TGCAGCGTGGCTGGAAGGATGGACACTGAAGCTTTCTTT. This translates into CSVAGRMDTEAFF. Full variable domain (rest looked up from reference TRBV29-1 and TRBJ1-1): SAVISQKPSRDICQRGTSLTIQCQVDSQVTMMFWYRQQPGQSLTLIATANQGSEATYESGFVIDKFPISRPNLTFSTLTVSNMSPEDSSIYLCSVAGRMDTEAFFGQGTRLTVV.

This clonotype was seen ten or more times. The rearrangement links TRBV25-1 to TRBJ1-1; 7 bases map to TRBD1. The V gene's germline CDR1 is MGHDK and CDR2 SYGVNS. J gave up 3 bases and V 2 bases, and 3 bases lay outside the gene matches. This CDR3 has 14 residues. The CDR3 sequence: CASSEPGTDTEAFF. The CDR3 nucleotides are TGTGCCAGCAGTGAACCGGGGACAGACACTGAAGCTTTCTTT. The full variable domain, completed using reference TRBV25-1 and TRBJ1-1, is EADIYQTPRYLVIGTGKKITLECSQTMGHDKMYWYQQDPGMELHLIHYSYGVNSTEKGDLSSESTVSRIRTEHFPLTLESARPSHTSQYLCASSEPGTDTEAFFGQGTRLTVV.

CDR3 sequence: CASSGTGDGEQYF. In DNA, the CDR3 is TGTGCCAGCTCCGGGACAGGGGATGGAGAGCAGTACTTC. The chain links TRBV18 to TRBJ2-7, with 10 bases lining up with TRBD1. The CDR3 has 13 residues. Germline values: CDR1 KGHSH, CDR2 LQKENI. The trim removed 6 bases at V and 7 bases at J, leaving 6 bases unmatched. The whole variable domain, filled in from reference TRBV18 and TRBJ2-7, reads NAGVMQNPRHLVRRRGQEARLRCSPMKGHSHVYWYRQLPEEGLKFMVYLQKENIIDESGMPKERFSAEFPKEGPSILRIQQVVRGDSAAYFCASSGTGDGEQYFGPGTRLTVT.

This clonotype has at least ten counts. The CDR3 loop is CASSLGGPVGYNEQFF. CDR3 in DNA: TGTGCCAGCAGCTTAGGGGGGCCGGTGGGATACAATGAGCAGTTCTTC. The chain couples TRBV11-2 to TRBJ2-1; D is perhaps TRBD1 (6 bases). CDR1 and CDR2 (germline): SGHAT, FQNNGV. CDR3 length: 16 amino acids. Between the trimmed V and J ends, which lost 1 base and 4 bases, there was a span of 14 bases. The full variable domain, in which reference TRBV11-2 and TRBJ2-1 provide the parts outside the CDR3, is EAGVAQSPRYKIIEKRQSVAFWCNPISGHATLYWYQQILGQGPKLLIQFQNNGVVDDSQLPKDRFSAERLKGVDSTLKIQPAKLEDSAVYLCASSLGGPVGYNEQFFGPGTRLTVL.

This clonotype was found many times. The chain joins TRBV18 to TRBJ2-5; D is unresolved. Per the germline V gene, CDR1 is KGHSH and CDR2 is LQKENI. This CDR3 region has 12 residues. Between the trimmed V and J ends, which lost 0 bases and 4 bases, there was a span of 3 bases. The CDR3 loop reads CASSPPGETQYF. The CDR3, as DNA: TGTGCCAGCTCACCACCGGGAGAGACCCAGTACTTC.

This clonotype occurred many times. The chain is built from TRBV6-6 and TRBJ1-2; no clear D. This CDR3 is built from 13 residues. The ends were cut back, 5 bases at V and 6 bases at J, with 13 bases in the middle. The germline CDR1 and CDR2 sequences are MNHNY and SVGAGI (reference sequence). This CDR3 is CASSRQERDGYTF. In nucleotides, the CDR3 is TGTGCCAGCAGTCGCCAGGAACGGGATGGCTACACCTTC.

This clonotype has ten or more counts. The chain recombines TRBV7-6 with TRBJ1-1, with D unclear. With 1 base removed from V and 1 base from J, the gap between germline ends came to 7 bases. The germline CDR1 and CDR2 sequences are SGHVS and FNYEAQ. The CDR3 has 14 residues. Here the CDR3 reads CASSLGEKNTEAFF. In DNA, the CDR3 is TGTGCCAGCAGCTTAGGAGAAAAGAACACTGAAGCTTTCTTT.

In this sample, this clonotype turned up many times. CDR3: CASSQQALGDTQYF. The CDR3 DNA is TGCGCCAGCAGCCAACAAGCCCTGGGGGATACGCAGTATTTT. The J gene is TRBJ2-3, the V gene TRBV5-1; D not certain. There are 14 residues in the CDR3. Trimming left V 4 bases short and J 6 bases short, with 15 bases between. Germline V gives CDR1 SGHRS, CDR2 YFSETQ.

This clonotype appeared many times. This chain uses TRBV20-1 with TRBJ2-3; 8 nucleotides match TRBD1. Germline CDR1 reads DFQATT; CDR2 reads SNEGSKA (reference sequence). The CDR3 consists of 15 residues. V lost 5 bases to trimming and J lost 0 bases; unmatched junction nucleotides: 7. Here the CDR3 reads CSADDRGYSTDTQYF. The CDR3 DNA follows: TGCAGTGCTGACGACAGGGGCTATAGCACAGATACGCAGTATTTT.

This clonotype was observed a few times. The V gene is TRBV2, the J gene TRBJ2-2; D may be TRBD2 (5 bases). CDR3 size: 13 residues. Deletions cut 4 bases from V and 3 bases from J, with 6 bases between. Germline V gene lookup returns CDR1 SNHLY and CDR2 FYNNEI. The CDR3 DNA is TGTGCCAGCAGTGCGGAGGACACCGGGGAGCTGTTTTTT. Protein sequence: CASSAEDTGELFF.

This clonotype was detected ten times or more. V and J are TRBV7-9 and TRBJ1-5; possible D gene TRBD1, 5 bases. Per germline, CDR1 SEHNR and CDR2 FQNEAQ (reference sequence). The CDR3 has 12 residues. Trimming took 5 bases from V and 6 from J, leaving 8 bases between them. CDR3 nucleotide sequence: TGTGCCAGCAGCCTGGACATTCAGCCCCAGCATTTT. Amino acids: CASSLDIQPQHF.

This clonotype has at least ten counts. This chain uses TRBV5-1 with TRBJ1-2; no reliable D call. The germline V and J ends were trimmed by 0 bases and 0 bases, with 21 bases remaining between them. From germline, CDR1 is SGHRS and CDR2 YFSETQ. The CDR3 is 19 residues long. The CDR3 DNA follows: TGCGCCAGCAGCTTGGATAAACCAAACAGACCGATAGCTAACTATGGCTACACCTTC. Translated, it gives CASSLDKPNRPIANYGYTF.

This clonotype came up many times. The V gene is TRBV11-2, the J gene TRBJ2-3; D call uncertain. The length of the CDR3 is 14 residues. With 3 bases removed from V and 4 bases from J, the gap between germline ends came to 11 bases. Germline CDR1 and CDR2: SGHAT and FQNNGV. As DNA, the CDR3 is TGTGCCAGCAGCTTGTTTAGGGTTCCAGATACGCAGTATTTT. Amino acids: CASSLFRVPDTQYF.

This clonotype appeared many times. V gene TRBV19 combines with J gene TRBJ1-5; D gene unclear. This CDR3 has 13 residues. CDR1 is LNHDA and CDR2 is SQIVND in the germline V gene (reference sequence). The V gene lost 6 bases and the J gene lost 0 bases, with 6 bases spanning the gap. The CDR3, as DNA: TGTGCCAGTAGAACGTATAGCAATCAGCCCCAGCATTTT. This codes for CASRTYSNQPQHF.

This clonotype was seen at least ten times. The rearrangement joins TRBV29-1 to TRBJ2-3; D remains unclear. The CDR3 covers 13 residues. V lost 0 bases to trimming and J lost 0 bases, with 4 bases between them. Germline V lookup: CDR1 SQVTM, CDR2 ANQGSEA. The CDR3 bases are TGCAGCGTTGAAGAGCCGAGCACAGATACGCAGTATTTT. Amino acids: CSVEEPSTDTQYF.

Ten or more counts support this clonotype. This sequence joins TRBV5-1 and TRBJ2-7; 11 nucleotides agree with TRBD2. From germline, CDR1 is SGHRS and CDR2 YFSETQ. V lost 2 bases and J lost 4; bases outside the gene matches: 2. The CDR3 is made up of 14 amino acids. CDR3 loop: CASSFRLAGYEQYF. CDR3 DNA: TGCGCCAGCAGCTTCCGACTAGCGGGGTACGAGCAGTACTTC.

For this clonotype: This may be a read error, as it is one base from a much larger clone. The missing conserved phenylalanine or tryptophan at the end of this CDR3 makes a read error likely. The chain uses TRBV27 and TRBJ1-1; TRBD1 aligns across 7 bases. CDR1 and CDR2 (germline): MNHEY, SMNVEV (reference sequence). With V trimmed by 3 bases and J by 5 bases, 3 bases remained unmatched. This CDR3 is 13 amino acids long. The CDR3 DNA follows: TGTGCCAGCAGTTTCCAGGGGGGGACTGAAGCTTTCTGT. Its translation is CASSFQGGTEAFC.

This clonotype came up many times. V is TRBV11-2 and J is TRBJ1-2, with D perhaps TRBD1 (5 bases). The CDR3 has 14 residues. V was clipped by 5 bases and J by 3 bases, with 13 bases between them. Germline lookup yields CDR1 SGHAT and CDR2 FQNNGV. CDR3 protein: CASSPTGAYYGYTF. In DNA form, the CDR3 reads TGTGCCAGCAGCCCTACCGGGGCCTACTATGGCTACACCTTC.

This clonotype was found many times. The V call is TRBV7-2, the J call TRBJ1-4; D is possibly TRBD1 (5 bases). The CDR3 is made up of 15 amino acids. Trimming shortened V by 5 bases and J by 7 bases, and 17 bases separated the two germline ends. Germline loops: CDR1 SGHTA, CDR2 FQGNSA. The CDR3 sequence is CASSPPRVGTEKLFF. Written as DNA, the CDR3 is TGTGCCAGCAGCCCCCCCAGGGTTGGGACTGAAAAACTGTTTTTT.

This clonotype has at least ten counts. The chain is built from TRBV5-1 and TRBJ1-1; maybe TRBD1 (5 bases). Germline CDR1 SGHRS, CDR2 YFSETQ. CDR3 length equals 13 residues. V was pared by 2 bases and J by 7 bases, with 12 bases between. CDR3 DNA: TGCGCCAGCAGCTTACAACCGCAGGGTGAAGCTTTCTTT. Its protein product is CASSLQPQGEAFF. The full variable domain, with the rest looked up from reference TRBV5-1 and TRBJ1-1, is KAGVTQTPRYLIKTRGQQVTLSCSPISGHRSVSWYQQTPGQGLQFLFEYFSETQRNKGNFPGRFSGRQFSNSRSEMNVSTLELGDSALYLCASSLQPQGEAFFGQGTRLTVV.

This clonotype was seen many times. The chain carries TRBV18 and TRBJ2-3; 9 positions agree with TRBD1. The CDR3 has 16 amino acids. Germline assignment: CDR1 KGHSH and CDR2 LQKENI. The trim removed 3 bases at V and 0 bases at J, leaving 4 bases unmatched. In DNA form, the CDR3 reads TGTGCCAGCTCACCTTCGACAGGGGGTAGCACAGATACGCAGTATTTT. This translates into CASSPSTGGSTDTQYF.

This clonotype was recorded at least ten times. The J gene is TRBJ2-4, the V gene TRBV15; D gene unclear. V was shortened by 1 base and J by 12 bases, with 10 bases between the two germline ends. The germline V gene has CDR1 LNHNV and CDR2 YYDKDF (reference sequence). This CDR3 spans 12 amino acids. The CDR3 sequence is CATSRGTGPQYF. Here the CDR3 DNA reads TGTGCCACCAGCAGAGGAACCGGACCTCAGTACTTC.

This clonotype was counted many times. The chain uses TRBV5-1 and TRBJ2-1, with D perhaps matching TRBD1 or TRBD2 (5 bases each). The CDR3 length is 16 residues. Germline V gene sequence: CDR1 SGHRS, CDR2 YFSETQ. Deletions cut 5 bases from V and 0 bases from J, with 15 bases between. CDR3 in amino acids: CASSTGGASSYNEQFF. The CDR3 DNA follows: TGCGCCAGCAGTACTGGGGGTGCGAGCTCCTACAATGAGCAGTTCTTC.

This clonotype was seen at least ten times. This sequence joins TRBV2 and TRBJ2-1; 8 nucleotides align to TRBD1. CDR1 SNHLY and CDR2 FYNNEI come from the germline V gene. Trimming at V came to 6 bases and at J to 8 bases, leaving 9 bases not matched to a gene. There are 14 residues in the CDR3. The CDR3 DNA follows: TGTGCCAGCAGCTACGGGACAGGTACTTATGAGCAGTTCTTC. Its translation is CASSYGTGTYEQFF.

In this sample, this clonotype turned up many times. The chain uses TRBV5-6 and TRBJ2-3; D remains ambiguous. V lost 0 bases and J 2 bases, leaving 4 bases between the germline ends. The CDR3 has 13 residues. Germline V gene sequence: CDR1 SGHDT, CDR2 YYEEEE. CDR3 sequence (DNA): TGTGCCAGCAGCTTGGCAGTCACAGATACGCAGTATTTT. Translated, it gives CASSLAVTDTQYF.

This clonotype was found many times. The gene calls are TRBV4-2 and TRBJ2-2, with 12 bases identical to TRBD2. The germline V gene encodes CDR1 LGHNA and CDR2 YNFKEQ. This CDR3 region has 16 residues. J was trimmed by 5 bases and V by 3 bases; bases with no gene match: 4. The CDR3 sequence: CASSHTGTSGTGELFF. The DNA for the CDR3 is TGTGCCAGCAGCCACACCGGGACTAGCGGGACCGGGGAGCTGTTTTTT.

This clonotype was observed many times. The chain links TRBV7-9 to TRBJ1-5, with D possibly being TRBD1 (6 bases). Trimming removed 6 bases at V and 0 bases at J, with 12 bases between. CDR1 and CDR2 from the germline V gene are SEHNR and FQNEAQ (reference sequence). The CDR3 sequence is 15 residues long. The DNA of the CDR3 is TGTGCCAGCAGTGGGGCGGGGGCTAGCAATCAGCCCCAGCATTTT. Protein: CASSGAGASNQPQHF.

This clonotype showed up many times. The genes are TRBV5-1 and TRBJ1-5; D is uncertain. Germline lookup yields CDR1 SGHRS and CDR2 YFSETQ. The CDR3 spans 15 residues. Trimming took off 1 base at V and 2 bases at J, with 10 bases between the two ends. The CDR3 is CASSLSGFGNQPQHF. CDR3 nucleotides: TGCGCCAGCAGCTTGAGTGGATTTGGCAATCAGCCCCAGCATTTT.

At least ten counts were recorded for this clonotype. The chain uses TRBV5-1 and TRBJ2-2; D call uncertain. There are 14 residues in the CDR3. Germline lookup yields CDR1 SGHRS and CDR2 YFSETQ. With 2 bases removed from V and 0 bases from J, the gap between germline ends came to 5 bases. Here the CDR3 reads CASSFGTNTGELFF. The CDR3 region has the DNA TGCGCCAGCAGCTTCGGCACGAACACCGGGGAGCTGTTTTTT.

This clonotype was counted ten times or more. This sequence joins TRBV20-1 and TRBJ1-4; D gene ambiguous. Trimming took 3 bases from V and 7 from J, leaving 15 bases between them. The CDR3 consists of 14 residues. Germline loops: CDR1 DFQATT, CDR2 SNEGSKA (reference sequence). CDR3 in DNA: TGCAGTGCTAGTGACCCGGGCCGGGGTGAAAAACTGTTTTTT. Translated: CSASDPGRGEKLFF.

At least ten counts were recorded for this clonotype. The rearrangement links TRBV25-1 to TRBJ2-7; perhaps TRBD2 as D (5 bases). Germline V gene lookup returns CDR1 MGHDK and CDR2 SYGVNS. This CDR3 is 14 amino acids long. Trimming cost V 6 bases and J 6 bases, with 18 bases left between them. The CDR3 sequence is CASRDSGFTSEQYF. Here the CDR3 DNA reads TGTGCCAGCAGAGACTCGGGATTTACTTCCGAGCAGTACTTC.

This clonotype showed up many times. This chain connects TRBV5-1 to TRBJ1-4; D not certain. The germline V gene has CDR1 SGHRS and CDR2 YFSETQ. The CDR3 covers 17 residues. V lost 0 bases and J 8 bases, leaving 20 bases between the germline ends. The CDR3 sequence is CASSLDLADSGGEKLFF. In DNA, the CDR3 is TGCGCCAGCAGCTTGGATCTGGCGGACTCCGGTGGGGAAAAACTGTTTTTT.